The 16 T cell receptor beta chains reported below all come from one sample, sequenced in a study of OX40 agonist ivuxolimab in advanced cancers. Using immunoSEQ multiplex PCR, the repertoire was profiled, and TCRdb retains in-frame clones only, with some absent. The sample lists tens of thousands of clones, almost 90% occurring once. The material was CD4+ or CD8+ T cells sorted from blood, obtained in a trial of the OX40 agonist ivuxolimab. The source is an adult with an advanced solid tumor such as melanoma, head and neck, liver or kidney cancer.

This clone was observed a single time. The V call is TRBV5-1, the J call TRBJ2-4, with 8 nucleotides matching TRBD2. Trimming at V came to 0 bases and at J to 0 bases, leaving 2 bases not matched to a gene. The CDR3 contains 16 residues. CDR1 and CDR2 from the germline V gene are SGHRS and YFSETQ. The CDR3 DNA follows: TGCGCCAGCAGCTTGGCTAGCGGGCTAGCCAAAAACATTCAGTACTTC. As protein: CASSLASGLAKNIQYF.

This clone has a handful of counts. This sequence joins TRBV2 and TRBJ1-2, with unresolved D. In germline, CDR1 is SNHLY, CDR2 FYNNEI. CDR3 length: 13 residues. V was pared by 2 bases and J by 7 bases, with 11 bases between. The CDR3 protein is CASSELPAGGYTF. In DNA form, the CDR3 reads TGTGCCAGCAGTGAATTACCGGCGGGTGGCTACACCTTC.

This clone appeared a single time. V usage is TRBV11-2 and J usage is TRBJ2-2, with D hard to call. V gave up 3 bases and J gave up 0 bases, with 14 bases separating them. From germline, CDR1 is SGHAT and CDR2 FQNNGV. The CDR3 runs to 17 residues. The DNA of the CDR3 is TGTGCCAGCAGCTTTGTAAAGGAACTCTCGAACACCGGGGAGCTGTTTTTT. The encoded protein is CASSFVKELSNTGELFF.

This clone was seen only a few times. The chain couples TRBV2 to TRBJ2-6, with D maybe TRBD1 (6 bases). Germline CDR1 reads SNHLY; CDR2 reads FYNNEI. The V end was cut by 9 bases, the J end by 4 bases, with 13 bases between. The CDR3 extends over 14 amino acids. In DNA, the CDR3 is TGTGCCAGTAATACAGGGACCGGGGCCAACGTCCTGACTTTC. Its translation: CASNTGTGANVLTF.

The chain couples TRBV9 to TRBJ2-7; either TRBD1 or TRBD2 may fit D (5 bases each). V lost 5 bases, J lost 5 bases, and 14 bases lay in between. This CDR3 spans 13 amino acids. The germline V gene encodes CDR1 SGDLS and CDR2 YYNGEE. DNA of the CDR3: TGTGCCAGCAGGAGGGGTTTTGAGGACGAGCAGTACTTC. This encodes CASRRGFEDEQYF.

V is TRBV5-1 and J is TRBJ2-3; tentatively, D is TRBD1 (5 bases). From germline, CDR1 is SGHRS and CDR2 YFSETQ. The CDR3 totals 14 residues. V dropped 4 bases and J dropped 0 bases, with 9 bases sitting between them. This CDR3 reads CASSPDISTDTQYF. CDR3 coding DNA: TGCGCCAGCAGCCCGGACATAAGCACAGATACGCAGTATTTT.

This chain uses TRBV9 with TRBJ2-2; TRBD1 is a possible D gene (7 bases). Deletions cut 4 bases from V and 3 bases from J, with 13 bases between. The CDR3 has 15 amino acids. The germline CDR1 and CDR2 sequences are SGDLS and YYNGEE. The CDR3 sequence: CASSPGGLDTGELFF. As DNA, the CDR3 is TGTGCCAGCAGCCCAGGGGGGTTGGACACCGGGGAGCTGTTTTTT. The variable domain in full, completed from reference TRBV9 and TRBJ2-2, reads DSGVTQTPKHLITATGQRVTLRCSPRSGDLSVYWYQQSLDQGLQFLIQYYNGEERAKGNILERFSAQQFPDLHSELNLSSLELGDSALYFCASSPGGLDTGELFFGEGSRLTVL.

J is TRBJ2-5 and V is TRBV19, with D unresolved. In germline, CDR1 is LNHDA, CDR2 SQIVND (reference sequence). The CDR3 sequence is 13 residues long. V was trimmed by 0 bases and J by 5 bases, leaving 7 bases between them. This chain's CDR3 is CASSIDRWETQYF. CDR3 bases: TGTGCCAGTAGTATAGACAGATGGGAGACCCAGTACTTC.

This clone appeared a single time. Here the CDR3 reads CASSESGSSGIQYF. DNA for the CDR3: TGCGCCAGCAGTGAGTCGGGTTCCTCAGGCATTCAGTACTTC. The rearrangement joins TRBV10-1 to TRBJ2-4; no firm D call. Trimming took 0 bases from V and 9 from J, leaving 12 bases between them. CDR3 length: 14 residues. The germline gives CDR1 WNHNN, CDR2 SYGVQD (reference sequence).

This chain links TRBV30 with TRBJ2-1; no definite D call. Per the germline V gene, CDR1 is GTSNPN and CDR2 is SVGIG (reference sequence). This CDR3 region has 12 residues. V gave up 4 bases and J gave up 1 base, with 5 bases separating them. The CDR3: CAWTRSYNEQFF. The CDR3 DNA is TGTGCCTGGACCCGATCCTACAATGAGCAGTTCTTC.

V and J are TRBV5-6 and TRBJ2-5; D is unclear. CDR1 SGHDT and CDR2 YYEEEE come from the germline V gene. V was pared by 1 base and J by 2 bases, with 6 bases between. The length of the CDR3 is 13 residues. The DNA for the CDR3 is TGTGCCAGCAGCTTGCAACAGCAAGAGACCCAGTACTTC. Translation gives CASSLQQQETQYF.

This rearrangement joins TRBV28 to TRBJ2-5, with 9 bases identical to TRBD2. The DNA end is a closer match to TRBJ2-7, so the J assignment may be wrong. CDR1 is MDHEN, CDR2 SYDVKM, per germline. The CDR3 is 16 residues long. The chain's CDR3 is CASSYRAGGSSYEQYF. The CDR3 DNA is TGTGCCAGCAGCTACCGAGCGGGAGGTAGCTCCTACGAGCAGTACTTC.

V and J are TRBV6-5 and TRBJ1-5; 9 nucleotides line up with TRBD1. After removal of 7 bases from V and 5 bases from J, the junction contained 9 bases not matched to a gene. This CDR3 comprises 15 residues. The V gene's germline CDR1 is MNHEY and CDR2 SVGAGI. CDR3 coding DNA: TGTGCCAGCAATTCCTTAGGACAGGGGTATCAGCCCCAGCATTTT. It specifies CASNSLGQGYQPQHF.

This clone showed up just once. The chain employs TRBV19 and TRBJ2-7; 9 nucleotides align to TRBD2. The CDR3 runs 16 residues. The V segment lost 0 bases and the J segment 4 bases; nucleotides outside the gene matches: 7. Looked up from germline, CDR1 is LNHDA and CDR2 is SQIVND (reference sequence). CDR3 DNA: TGTGCCAGTAGTATAGAAGCTAGCGGGATTACTTACGAGCAGTACTTC. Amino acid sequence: CASSIEASGITYEQYF.

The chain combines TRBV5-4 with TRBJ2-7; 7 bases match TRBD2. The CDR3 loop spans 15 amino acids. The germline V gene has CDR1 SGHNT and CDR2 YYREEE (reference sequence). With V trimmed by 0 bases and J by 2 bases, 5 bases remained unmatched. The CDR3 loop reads CASSLGGGYTYEQYF. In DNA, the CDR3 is TGTGCCAGCAGCTTGGGCGGGGGTTACACCTACGAGCAGTACTTC.

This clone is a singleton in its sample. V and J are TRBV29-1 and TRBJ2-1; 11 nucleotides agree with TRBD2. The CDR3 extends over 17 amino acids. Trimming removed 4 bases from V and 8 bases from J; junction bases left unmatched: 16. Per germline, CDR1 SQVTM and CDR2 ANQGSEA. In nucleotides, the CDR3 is TGCAGCGTTGGAAGTATTAGCGGGAGGGCGTCTTGGGATGAGCAGTTCTTC. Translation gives CSVGSISGRASWDEQFF.